The 10 T cell receptor beta chains reported below all come from one sample, sequenced in a study of blood T cell repertoires in COVID-19. The data were produced by immunoSEQ multiplex PCR, yet TCRdb's version contains in-frame clones alone and is incomplete. The table includes about 130,000 clones, roughly 90% detected once. Source material: PBMCs or T cells enriched from blood (not recorded which). Receptors originate from a woman aged 45-59 years who had recovered from COVID-19.

The chain combines TRBV5-1 with TRBJ2-5, with a possible D match to TRBD1 (5 bases). V gave up 2 bases and J gave up 0 bases, with 11 bases separating them. The length of the CDR3 is 15 residues. The germline V gene encodes CDR1 SGHRS and CDR2 YFSETQ. The CDR3 DNA follows: TGCGCCAGCAGCTTCGACAGCGTGTACCAAGAGACCCAGTACTTC. Translating it yields CASSFDSVYQETQYF. The full variable domain, in which reference TRBV5-1 and TRBJ2-5 provide the parts outside the CDR3, is KAGVTQTPRYLIKTRGQQVTLSCSPISGHRSVSWYQQTPGQGLQFLFEYFSETQRNKGNFPGRFSGRQFSNSRSEMNVSTLELGDSALYLCASSFDSVYQETQYFGPGTRLLVL.

The genes are TRBV5-1 and TRBJ1-2; unclear D gene. Germline assignment: CDR1 SGHRS and CDR2 YFSETQ. The CDR3 extends over 16 amino acids. V was cut by 0 bases and J by 0 bases, with 12 bases left in between. In DNA form, the CDR3 reads TGCGCCAGCAGCTTGGATGGGTCACTAGCTAACTATGGCTACACCTTC. The encoded protein is CASSLDGSLANYGYTF.

This chain links TRBV19 with TRBJ1-6, with a possible D match to TRBD1 (6 bases). Germline V gene lookup returns CDR1 LNHDA and CDR2 SQIVND (reference sequence). Trimming left V 5 bases short and J 14 bases short, with 13 bases between. The CDR3 spans 12 residues. This CDR3 is CASSATGRTLHF. The CDR3 DNA reads TGTGCCAGTAGTGCAACAGGGAGAACCCTCCACTTT.

This rearrangement joins TRBV7-3 to TRBJ2-1; TRBD1 matches 8 bases. V gave up 4 bases and J gave up 5 bases; unmatched junction bases: 7. The germline gives CDR1 SGHTA, CDR2 FQGTGA. There are 15 residues in the CDR3. The CDR3 DNA reads as TGTGCCAGCAGCTCCGGGACAGGAAATCACAATGAGCAGTTCTTC. This gives the protein CASSSGTGNHNEQFF.

V and J are TRBV11-2 and TRBJ2-2; 7 positions match TRBD2. After removal of 5 bases from V and 4 bases from J, the junction contained 13 bases not matched to a gene. The germline CDR1 and CDR2 sequences are SGHAT and FQNNGV. The CDR3 contains 17 residues. The CDR3 is CASSPLPGGAFTGELFF. CDR3 nucleotides: TGTGCCAGCAGCCCCCTTCCGGGGGGTGCTTTCACCGGGGAGCTGTTTTTT.

This chain connects TRBV12-5 to TRBJ2-1; TRBD2 matches at 10 bases. Germline values: CDR1 LGHNT, CDR2 FRNRAP. With V trimmed by 0 bases and J by 13 bases, 9 bases remained unmatched. This CDR3 contains 15 residues. For the CDR3, the DNA is TGTGCTAGTGGTTTGGTACAAGGTAGCGGGGGGCGTCAGTTCTTC. Translating it yields CASGLVQGSGGRQFF. The variable domain in full, completed from reference TRBV12-5 and TRBJ2-1, reads DARVTQTPRHKVTEMGQEVTMRCQPILGHNTVFWYRQTMMQGLELLAYFRNRAPLDDSGMPKDRFSAEMPDATLATLKIQPSEPRDSAVYFCASGLVQGSGGRQFFGPGTRLTVL.

The rearrangement uses TRBV10-3 and TRBJ2-5; the match to TRBD2 covers 10 bases. The V gene end was trimmed by 6 bases and the J gene end by 5 bases; junction bases not matched to a gene: 6. Germline values: CDR1 ENHRY, CDR2 SYGVKD. This CDR3 spans 14 amino acids. The CDR3 reads CAIRSGGAPETQYF. The CDR3 nucleotides are TGTGCCATCAGGAGCGGGGGGGCCCCGGAGACCCAGTACTTC.

The gene calls are TRBV12-3 or TRBV12-4 and TRBJ1-6; D not resolved. Between the trimmed V and J ends, which lost 6 bases and 5 bases, there was a span of 5 bases. The CDR3 contains 12 residues. CDR3 sequence (DNA): TGTGCCAGCAGCACAAATAATTCACCCCTCCACTTT. Translation: CASSTNNSPLHF.

V and J are TRBV5-1 and TRBJ2-3; 9 positions agree with TRBD2. The length of the CDR3 is 16 residues. Germline V gene data show CDR1 as SGHRS and CDR2 as YFSETQ. V lost 0 bases and J lost 6; bases outside the gene matches: 8. The CDR3 DNA sequence: TGCGCCAGCAGCTTGGCAGTTAGCGGGGGATGGGATACGCAGTATTTT. Translating gives CASSLAVSGGWDTQYF.

The CDR3 here is CASSQVSSDSPLHF. The CDR3 region has the DNA TGTGCCAGCAGCCAAGTTTCCTCGGATTCACCCCTCCACTTT. The chain carries TRBV13 and TRBJ1-6; D remains ambiguous. Per the germline V gene, CDR1 is PRHDT and CDR2 is FYEKMQ (reference sequence). The V and J ends lost 5 bases and 8 bases respectively, with 13 bases between them. The CDR3 consists of 14 residues.